The sequence of this TCR beta chain was determined in a study of blood T cell repertoires in COVID-19 (dated by TCRdb to 2019 to 2021). Describing the broader study: The collaborator samples originated in the United States, Italy and Spain and spanned the acute and convalescent phases of COVID-19. The prospective study material was composed of cDNA or gDNA derived from T cells, B-cell-depleted T cells, or PBMCs. The dataset comprised deeply sampled blood TCRbeta repertoires from subjects exposed to, actively infected with, or recovered from COVID-19. The repertoires were released in a freely available public database meant as a resource for research on the immune response to SARS-CoV-2. The samples were drawn from two sources: the first 160 participants of the ongoing ImmuneRACE study, and over 1,000 subjects contributed by 6 global collaborators. The sample metadata nearly always contained a de-identified subject ID, COVID-19 status, age in years and sex. HLA class I and class II types, where available, came from metadata supplied by the sample provider rather than from assay-based typing. Broader findings and caveats from the paper: How much clinical and demographic metadata was included differed by source and by participant, and the metadata was provided uncurated.

This clone was detected only a few times. Its antigen has not been determined. Base qualities are not provided; no much larger clone lies one nucleotide away. TCRbeta CDR3 regions were amplified from genomic DNA by means of the immunoSEQ Assay, a bias-controlled multiplex PCR. The authors processed their data as follows. The number of nucleated cells in each sample was estimated by amplification of reference gene primers within the assay. Sequence reads were collapsed and filtered to measure the absolute abundance of every unique TCRbeta CDR3 rearrangement. For each sample, productive Simpson clonality was calculated as the square root of Simpson's diversity index across productive rearrangements. TCRdb retrieved this table from immuneACCESS and kept in-frame rearrangements only. Not all clones are present; in checked studies, unresolved V genes account for under half, and no reason is known for the remainder. The D gene and trimming were derived from the DNA, and the V and J assignments and clone size from that table. The table for this sample lists some 170,000 clones; about 78% of them were counted only once. Roughly 8.8% of the sample is in the top ten clones.

Whole blood was collected in K2EDTA tubes by collaborating institutions according to the institutions' own protocols. Collaborator samples were shipped for TCRbeta analysis as frozen whole blood, isolated PBMCs, or DNA extracted from either sample type. This clonotype was obtained from a woman between 50 and 59 years old with active or convalescent COVID-19. The sample comprised peripheral blood.

CDR3 sequence: CASSLMTSGGAGQYF. The nucleotides read TGTGCCAGCAGCTTAATGACTAGCGGGGGGGCGGGTCAGTACTTC. The rearranged segments are TRBV7-2 and TRBJ2-5, and TRBD2 aligns with 14 junction nucleotides. The CDR3 runs 15 residues from the cysteine to the phenylalanine. Here the CDR3 DNA is all that survives: 45 bases in frame from base 1. V is trimmed back by 2 bases and J by 11 bases, and the junction contains 7 bases that no gene match accounts for. CDR1 and CDR2 are read off the germline V gene as SGHTA and FQGNSA.